A single sample is the source of the 21 T cell receptor beta chains below, sequenced in a study of regulatory T cells in long-lasting Graves disease. Arm-PCR of CDR3 regions with iRepertoire HTBI primers generated TCR beta libraries. TCRdb redid the calling of the multiplex PCR reads with MiXCR, one entry per CDR3 protein. The table records about 340,000 distinct CDR3 sequences, 15% to 20% of them present only once. Time point meaning: persistent/refractory GD, antithyroid drugs over 5 years with positive TRAb. Making the TCR library involved RNA that had been extracted from PBMCs. The source was peripheral blood mononuclear cells (PBMCs), collected when the disease was refractory, from a patient treated with antithyroid drugs. All receptors come from a female donor with Graves disease.

The CDR3 sequence: CASSPNRSSGNTIYF. The CDR3 DNA follows: TGTGCCAGCAGTCCCAACCGCAGCTCTGGAAACACCATATATTTT. The rearrangement links TRBV2 to TRBJ1-3; D gene ambiguous. Trimming took 5 bases from V and 0 from J, leaving 11 bases between them. This CDR3 comprises 15 residues. Germline CDR1 is SNHLY and CDR2 is FYNNEI.

This clonotype was found a few times. This sequence joins TRBV3-1 and TRBJ1-1, with TRBD1 matching 8 bases. The germline V gene has CDR1 LGHDT and CDR2 YNNKEL (reference sequence). V dropped 8 bases and J dropped 3; count of bases not matched to a gene: 11. The CDR3 has 15 residues. CDR3: CASLPHTGGHTEAFF. As DNA, the CDR3 is TGTGCCAGCCTACCCCACACAGGGGGTCACACTGAAGCTTTCTTT.

This clonotype was counted ten times or more. The chain recombines TRBV12-3 or TRBV12-4 with TRBJ1-2, with TRBD1 identical over 9 bases. V was pared by 6 bases and J by 6 bases, with 14 bases of the junction left unmatched. CDR3 size: 16 residues. The CDR3 bases are TGTGCCAGCAGCACCGGGACAGGGAGATTCTACAATGGCTACACCTTC. This translates into CASSTGTGRFYNGYTF.

V usage is TRBV9 and J usage is TRBJ2-3; D remains ambiguous. This CDR3 has 14 amino acids. With 0 bases removed from V and 2 bases from J, the gap between germline ends came to 7 bases. Looked up from germline, CDR1 is SGDLS and CDR2 is YYNGEE. The CDR3 DNA reads TGTGCCAGCAGCGTAGACGGGTCCACAGATACGCAGTATTTT. It translates to CASSVDGSTDTQYF.

The CDR3 reads CACLGRFSVFSTEAFF. As DNA, the CDR3 is TGTGCCTGCCTAGGTCGGTTCTCAGTATTTAGCACTGAAGCTTTCTTT. V is TRBV30 and J is TRBJ1-1; D is unclear. Germline CDR1 is GTSNPN and CDR2 is SVGIG (reference sequence). CDR3 length: 16 amino acids. Trimming removed 6 bases from V and 4 bases from J, with 24 bases in between.

The chain has TRBV7-9 and TRBJ1-5; D unclear. The CDR3 consists of 14 residues. Trimming left V 5 bases short and J 4 bases short, with 12 bases between. CDR1 SEHNR and CDR2 FQNEAQ come from the germline V gene (reference sequence). This CDR3 is CASSIGPGNQPQHF. DNA of the CDR3: TGTGCCAGCAGCATCGGACCGGGAAATCAGCCCCAGCATTTT.

This clonotype appeared many times. The chain joins TRBV24-1 to TRBJ1-2; perhaps TRBD1 as D (5 bases). V was pared by 9 bases and J by 5 bases, with 12 bases between. The V gene's germline CDR1 is KGHDR and CDR2 SFDVKD. The length of the CDR3 is 12 residues. The CDR3 coding sequence is TGTGCCACCTCCCGGGAGGGGTATGGCTACACCTTC. It codes for CATSREGYGYTF.

On this clonotype itself: At one end the junction does not follow the germline gene, possibly because of a read error. The CDR3 loop reads CASSDAGEETQYF. The CDR3 DNA is TGCGCCAGCAGCGATGCGGGGGAAGAGACCCAGTACTTC. This chain links TRBV11-2 with TRBJ2-5; 7 nucleotides line up with TRBD2. Germline V CDR1 and CDR2: SGHAT, FQNNGV. CDR3 size: 13 residues.

This clonotype showed up many times. The DNA of the CDR3 is TGTGCCAGCAGTTGGACAGGGAACACTGAAGCTTTCTTT. Protein sequence: CASSWTGNTEAFF. The chain employs TRBV12-3 or TRBV12-4 and TRBJ1-1; 7 nucleotides match TRBD1. The CDR3 sequence is 13 residues long. After removal of 4 bases from V and 1 base from J, the junction contained 0 bases not matched to a gene.

This clonotype has a count of ten or more. The V gene is TRBV27, the J gene TRBJ1-4; D not resolved. In germline, CDR1 is MNHEY, CDR2 SMNVEV (reference sequence). The ends were cut back, 4 bases at V and 2 bases at J, with 17 bases in the middle. This CDR3 spans 17 amino acids. CDR3 DNA sequence: TGTGCCAGCAGTTACGGGAGAGCGAGCTCTACTAATGAAAAACTGTTTTTT. Translation gives CASSYGRASSTNEKLFF.

This clonotype was seen only a few times. The V call is TRBV7-9, the J call TRBJ1-1; D uncertain. V was cut by 0 bases and J by 8 bases, with 19 bases left in between. The CDR3 runs to 16 residues. Per germline, CDR1 SEHNR and CDR2 FQNEAQ (reference sequence). CDR3 loop: CASSLAQTTTTREAFF. CDR3 sequence (DNA): TGTGCCAGCAGCTTAGCGCAGACAACAACGACCCGGGAAGCTTTCTTT.

This clonotype has ten or more counts. The chain combines TRBV11-2 with TRBJ2-4, with D maybe TRBD2 (5 bases). Germline V lookup: CDR1 SGHAT, CDR2 FQNNGV. This CDR3 comprises 15 residues. Trimming stripped 3 bases from V and 6 bases from J, with 15 bases between. CDR3 in amino acids: CASSFEGGRRNIQYF. The CDR3 DNA reads as TGTGCCAGCAGCTTCGAGGGCGGAAGGAGAAACATTCAGTACTTC.

At least ten counts were recorded for this clonotype. V and J are TRBV7-2 and TRBJ2-2; 9 positions match TRBD1. The CDR3 has 18 amino acids. In germline, CDR1 is SGHTA, CDR2 FQGNSA. The V segment lost 0 bases and the J segment 9 bases; nucleotides outside the gene matches: 14. CDR3 sequence (DNA): TGTGCCAGCAGCTTAGCTGTACTAGGGACAGGGAGCCCGAGGGAGCTGTTTTTT. The encoded protein is CASSLAVLGTGSPRELFF.

This clonotype was seen a handful of times. CDR3 sequence (DNA): TGTGCCAGCAGTGAAGGGGTGAACACTGAAGCTTTCTTT. This gives the protein CASSEGVNTEAFF. J is TRBJ1-1 and V is TRBV2; D gene uncertain. The V gene lost 1 base and the J gene lost 0 bases, with 3 bases spanning the gap. This CDR3 region has 13 residues. Per the germline V gene, CDR1 is SNHLY and CDR2 is FYNNEI.

In this sample, this clonotype turned up a few times. J is TRBJ2-6 and V is TRBV19; D gene ambiguous. The length of the CDR3 is 17 residues. The V gene lost 5 bases and the J gene lost 0 bases, with 14 bases spanning the gap. CDR1 and CDR2 (germline): LNHDA, SQIVND (reference sequence). CDR3 in amino acids: CASSPPGRFSGANVLTF. DNA of the CDR3: TGTGCCAGTAGTCCCCCCGGAAGATTCTCTGGGGCCAACGTCCTGACTTTC.

Concerning this clonotype itself: Just one base apart from a much larger clone, this may be a read error. The chain combines TRBV10-3 with TRBJ1-1; D unclear. Germline CDR1 reads ENHRY; CDR2 reads SYGVKD. The CDR3 runs to 15 residues. The CDR3 reads CAISEGYSLNTEASF. CDR3 DNA: TGTGCCATCAGTGAAGGCTACAGCCTGAACACTGAAGCTTCCTTT.

Concerning this clonotype itself: The junction shows a germline mismatch at one end, possibly a read error. The chain recombines TRBV6-1 with TRBJ1-4; D may be TRBD1 (5 bases). The germline V gene encodes CDR1 MNHNS and CDR2 SASEGT. The CDR3 is 13 residues long. Written as DNA, the CDR3 is TGTGCCAGCAGTATCACAGTCGGAGACAGTCCCGTTTTT. Translated, it gives CASSITVGDSPVF.

This clonotype was seen repeatedly, ten times or more. This chain uses TRBV20-1 with TRBJ1-1; 7 nucleotides line up with TRBD1. This CDR3 has 13 amino acids. Trimming at V came to 2 bases and at J to 5 bases, leaving 5 bases not matched to a gene. In germline, CDR1 is DFQATT, CDR2 SNEGSKA (reference sequence). DNA of the CDR3: TGCAGTGCTAGAACAGGGGCTGTGACTGAAGCTTTCTTT. Its translation: CSARTGAVTEAFF.

The chain couples TRBV28 to TRBJ1-2, with 7 bases that match TRBD1. The V gene end was trimmed by 5 bases and the J gene end by 4 bases; junction bases not matched to a gene: 10. The CDR3 length is 15 residues. Germline CDR1 is MDHEN and CDR2 is SYDVKM. DNA for the CDR3: TGTGCCAGCAGTCCACTTACGACAGGGTCCTATGGCTACACCTTC. As protein: CASSPLTTGSYGYTF.

V and J are TRBV20-1 and TRBJ2-5; 8 nucleotides align to TRBD1. The CDR3 is made up of 15 amino acids. Germline CDR1 DFQATT, CDR2 SNEGSKA (reference sequence). V gave up 0 bases and J gave up 0 bases; unmatched junction bases: 3. The CDR3 nucleotides read TGCAGTGCTAGAGATTTCAGGGGGCACCAAGAGACCCAGTACTTC. Its protein is CSARDFRGHQETQYF.

In this sample, this clonotype turned up a few times. The chain is built from TRBV4-1 and TRBJ1-3, with TRBD1 as a possible D gene (6 bases). From germline, CDR1 is MGHRA and CDR2 YSYEKL. The CDR3 loop spans 15 amino acids. V was cut by 0 bases and J by 4 bases, with 10 bases left in between. The CDR3 is CASSQERTAGNTIYF. For the CDR3, the DNA is TGCGCCAGCAGCCAAGAGCGGACAGCCGGAAACACCATATATTTT.